The clone carrying this T cell receptor beta chain occurred a few times. Antigen specificity is unknown. Separate cDNA molecules received unique molecular identifiers, which the library attached to them. Original processing methods: A per-sample median of roughly 96,000 TCRs was observed, with a range of roughly 20,000 to 690,600. TCRdb itself ran the RACE reads through MiXCR, one entry per CDR3 protein. These V and J calls derive from TCRdb rather than the authors' analysis. The sample contains more than 60,000 distinct CDR3 sequences, about 8.7% of which appear only once. The data were obtained in a study of human T cells and chemical hapten exposure. Study at large: Per-sample TCR yield variability stemmed mainly from small pooled library volume differences. General study points: Sensitizing to DPC left TCRs with a frequency above 1 in 1000 unaltered.

Stated time point: healthy volunteer bleed at 6 weeks. Total RNA came from unfractionated whole blood. The ends were cut back, 5 bases at V and 5 bases at J, with 12 bases in the middle. Germline lookup yields CDR1 SGHVS and CDR2 FNYEAQ. This CDR3 has 14 residues. The chain is built from TRBV7-6 and TRBJ1-4; D may be TRBD1 (6 bases). The sequenced material came from whole blood. This receptor was identified in a male donor in good health. Some clones in this sample may be carry-over from other donors' samples. The CDR3 is CASSRRGPNEKLFF. The CDR3 DNA reads as TGTGCCAGCAGCCGCAGGGGACCCAATGAAAAACTGTTTTTT.